This TCR beta chain was sequenced for a study of cytomegalovirus exposure and HLA in healthy donors (dated by TCRdb to about 2017). Study-wide context: In an earlier analysis of 550 to 750 of the donors, about 260 Gb of sequence data and approximately 120 million unique TCR beta sequences from 150 million to 200 million T cells were reported. About five DR-DQ haplotypes were handled as single units for association and clustering, since linkage in the cohort was strong. Rather than drawing on any new phenotypic data, the later analysis identified candidate immune exposures from TCR beta sequences and the way those sequences occurred across donors. All discovery cohort repertoires had been generated on a single sequencing platform. Typing coverage differed by locus: A, B, C, DRB1 and DQB1 were typed in about 620-640 donors, DQA1 in about 550, DPA1 in some 570, and DPB1 in 450 to 480. In addition to the first cohort of approximately 650 subjects, a separate validation cohort of 120 different subjects was used. In a later genetic analysis, genome-wide SNP genotypes for about three fifths of the 666 donors were used, and that subset was treated as a discovery cohort. Both class I and class II loci were covered by HLA typing, at four-digit resolution. In a later analysis, previously published TCR beta repertoires from 600 to 850 donors were re-analyzed and high-resolution HLA genotyping was added so that TCR occurrence patterns could be studied. Of the 398 genotyped donors, about 84% fell in the genetic ancestry cluster associated with self-reported Caucasian donors. An earlier analysis of around 540 of the donors applied high-throughput TCR beta sequencing to assess whether each TCR beta V gene segment acted as functional or pseudogenic. The aim of the study was to test whether cataloging public T cell receptors could identify signatures of past pathogen exposure. The study profiled the T cell repertoires of fewer than 850 subjects by immunosequencing and related them to cytomegalovirus serostatus. Donor age, sex, ethnicity and CMV serostatus were collected together with the repertoire data. Among roughly 400 genotyped donors of the cohort, an average of approximately 230,000 unique TCR beta nucleotide sequences were sequenced per donor, 15% to 20% of them non-productive. About 330 gigabases of sequencing data and roughly 81 million unique TCR sequences made up an early release that covered 640 HLA-typed donors. To predict cytomegalovirus infection status, the study combined high-throughput TCR immunosequencing, statistical association of individual TCRs with disease status, and machine learning. On the study overall, not on this receptor specifically: In a later genetic analysis, fewer N-insertions in productive TCRs were reported among donors in an Asian-associated ancestry cluster than the 666-donor mean. The earlier analysis of 587 of the donors excluded about 16 rarely observed V segments, including chromosome 9 orphons, because counts were too low. In a later genetic analysis, a missense DCLRE1C variant was associated with V-gene and J-gene trimming of TCR beta chains, and the association was replicated in an independent cohort. In vitro tests confirmed that a few of the cytomegalovirus-associated TCR beta chains recognize cytomegalovirus antigens. Compared with equally common non-associated chains, HLA-associated TCR beta chains in a later analysis were more clonally expanded and had lower generation probabilities. A further reported finding was that TCR beta sequences accurately predicted the HLA-A and HLA-B alleles for most subjects in the first cohort. When HLA alleles, especially DR and DQ, strongly co-occurred, TCR associations were difficult to assign to individual alleles. A cluster of highly shared sequence variants was judged likely to be a technical artifact of the sequencing pipeline. Some IMGT-functional V segments, including TRBV6-2 and TRBV6-3, could not be told apart with the 87-base-pair reads, so those segments were excluded. The presence/absence analyses assumed that sequencing depth was roughly uniform across donors, and that assumption may not be true. The classifier was reported to diagnose cytomegalovirus status with high specificity and sensitivity in both the original cohort and the validation cohort. Only TCR beta chains were sequenced in this cohort, and the absence of alpha or paired-chain data limited detectable features. In a later analysis, most CMV-associated TCR beta chains were found to appear HLA-restricted, with HLA associations seemingly driven largely by CMV exposure. According to a later analysis, parvovirus B19, influenza, CMV and Epstein-Barr virus appeared linked to several top co-occurrence clusters. In a later analysis, 16,951 TCR beta sequences were associated with specific HLA alleles at a false discovery rate of 0.05. Most TCR sequences were observed very rarely across donors, whereas some public TCRs were present in many individuals. Correlated functional status among segregating V segments might reflect linkage disequilibrium, but an unknown experimental factor could not be ruled out. For the cohort, immune exposure information was limited to CMV serostatus. In an earlier analysis of approximately 590 of the donors, most TCR beta V segments were observed in productive rearrangements about 90% or about 30% of the time, broadly matching IMGT annotations. In the study, about 150 TCR beta chains were listed as associated with cytomegalovirus. In a later analysis, TCR association rates were found to vary across HLA loci, with the most associated TCRs seen for DRB1 alleles and the fewest for HLA-C alleles. Because HLA typing was unavailable for some donors at each locus, only the typed subset was used in association tests. It was suggested by the authors that the approach could potentially be generalized to other disease states and immunological phenotypes.

This clone was seen a handful of times. Its antigen remains unidentified. No much larger clone is present one base from it, and per-base qualities are unavailable. CDR1 and CDR2 (LNHDA, SQIVND) derive from the germline V gene (reference sequence). Relative to germline, V is 10 bases shorter and J is 0 bases shorter, with 13 bases between their ends. The CDR3 holds 13 amino acids from the cysteine to the phenylalanine. Of the read, only the CDR3 DNA is kept; its 39 bases are in frame from base 1. The cohort was made up of roughly 670 healthy bone marrow donors. At the time of sampling, every cohort member was nominally healthy, though immune exposures that went unrecorded were likely present. The donor was CMV seronegative and belonged to the group of 352 seronegative cohort members. A peripheral blood sample was collected from each donor, and TCR beta sequencing was performed on peripheral blood mononuclear cells. The Qiagen DNeasy Blood Extraction Kit was used to extract genomic DNA from the blood cell samples.

The library was obtained by the immunoSEQ multiplex PCR assay. A mixture of 60 forward primers for TCR Vbeta segments and 13 reverse primers for TCR Jbeta segments was used in the multiplex PCR. The CDR3 region of rearranged TCR beta genes was amplified from genomic DNA with a multiplex PCR assay. The Illumina HiSeq System was used to sequence the amplified TCR beta libraries as 87-base-pair reads. The authors' analysis ran thus. In a later analysis, approximately 74 million unique TCR beta chains were counted across the 650 to 700 repertoires, and some 10 million of these chains were shared by at least two donors. A nearest-neighbor algorithm error-corrected the raw reads and collapsed the reads into unique sequences, merging closely related sequences to remove PCR and sequencing errors. V, D and J gene segments were assigned by aligning CDR3 sequences to IMGT reference sequences. Each retained sequence needed at least a six-nucleotide match to both a V gene segment and a J gene segment. Rearrangements were called productive when the CDR3 lacked stop codons and stayed in frame with V and J; all others were non-productive. Following IMGT convention, CDR3 was defined as the stretch from the second conserved V-encoded cysteine up to the conserved J-encoded phenylalanine. The earlier analysis of about 590 of the donors excluded sequences that lacked an unambiguous match to a single V gene segment. In an earlier analysis of 587 of the donors, a V segment was called functional when productive rearrangements were above 56.7%, and segregating when the standard deviation between donors exceeded 5%. A statistical classification framework was built to diagnose cytomegalovirus status from the catalog of TCR beta chain sequences. In a later analysis, TCR nucleotide sequences were compared against IMGT/GENE-DB human TR gene sequences so that V and J genes could be assigned. Using the TCRdist pipeline, a later analysis assigned CDR3 sequences along with most-parsimonious VDJ recombination scenarios. In a later analysis, each TCR beta chain was defined by its CDR3 amino acid sequence together with its V-gene family, and reads without a unique V-gene family were excluded. A later analysis removed 592 highly shared, low-generation-probability nucleotide sequences to deal with suspected cross-contamination and a sequencing artifact. A later analysis calculated a clonal expansion index for each public chain from normalized within-repertoire ranks of inferred template counts. Generation probabilities in a later analysis came from a VDJ recombination model fitted to out-of-frame rearrangements, and those results were checked against IGoR. A later analysis scored TCR-TCR, TCR-HLA and TCR-CMV co-occurrence with hypergeometric tests, applying a repertoire-size bias correction to TCR pairs. A later analysis estimated false discovery rates by permuting HLA or CMV assignments 20 times. In a later analysis, co-occurring TCRs were grouped using DBSCAN, and TCRdist sequence similarity was added for clustering within HLA-allele-positive subsets. For co-occurrence clustering, repertoires with fewer than 30,000 or more than 120,000 public chains were excluded, along with a handful of repertoires with anomalous nucleotide sharing. What TCRdb holds here is the immuneACCESS table cut down to in-frame rearrangements. Part of the clones is not present; checked against another copy, under half of the missing clones reflect an unresolved V gene, and the others are unexplained. V, J and clone size are those of that table, while D and trimming were read from the DNA. The sample records about 160,000 clones, less than 85% of which are singletons. The ten largest clones take up 4.3% of the sample.

The clonotype originates from a man aged 35 to 55 in good health and CMV-seronegative. This chain joins TRBV19 to TRBJ2-7; TRBD1 could be the D gene, as 5 bases match. Sample: PBMCs. The DNA is TGTGCCACCTCGTGGGGCGGCTCCTACGAGCAGTACTTC. Its protein reads: CATSWGGSYEQYF. When the CDR3 is completed using the reference TRBV19 and TRBJ2-7 genes on either side, the full variable domain is DGGITQSPKYLFRKEGQNVTLSCEQNLNHDAMYWYRQDPGQGLRLIYYSQIVNDFQKGDIAEGYSVSREKKESFPLTVTSAQKNPTAFYLCATSWGGSYEQYFGPGTRLTVT.